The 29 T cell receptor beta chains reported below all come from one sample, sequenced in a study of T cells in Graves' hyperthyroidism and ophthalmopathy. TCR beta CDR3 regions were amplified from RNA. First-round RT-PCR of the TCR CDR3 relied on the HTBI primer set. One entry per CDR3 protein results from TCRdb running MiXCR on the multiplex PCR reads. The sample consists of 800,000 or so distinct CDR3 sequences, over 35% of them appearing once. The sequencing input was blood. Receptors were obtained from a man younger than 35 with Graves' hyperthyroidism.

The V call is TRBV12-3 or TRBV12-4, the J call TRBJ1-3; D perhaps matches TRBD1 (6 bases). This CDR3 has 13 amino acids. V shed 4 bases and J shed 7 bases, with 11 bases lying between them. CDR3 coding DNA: TGTGCCAGCAGTTACGGGCAGGGGAACACCATATATTTT. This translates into CASSYGQGNTIYF.

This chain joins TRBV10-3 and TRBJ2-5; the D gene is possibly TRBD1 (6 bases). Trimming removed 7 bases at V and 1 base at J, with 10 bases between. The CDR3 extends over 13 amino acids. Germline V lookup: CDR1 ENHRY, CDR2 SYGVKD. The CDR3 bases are TGTGCCATCATGGAGGACAGCCAAGAGACCCAGTACTTC. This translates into CAIMEDSQETQYF.

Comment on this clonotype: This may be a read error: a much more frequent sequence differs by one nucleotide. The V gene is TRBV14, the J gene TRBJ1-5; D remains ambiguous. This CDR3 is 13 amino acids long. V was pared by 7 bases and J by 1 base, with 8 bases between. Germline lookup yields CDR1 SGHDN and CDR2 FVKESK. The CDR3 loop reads CASIHRSNQPQHF. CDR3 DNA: TGTGCCAGCATCCACCGGAGCAATCAGCCCCAGCATTTT.

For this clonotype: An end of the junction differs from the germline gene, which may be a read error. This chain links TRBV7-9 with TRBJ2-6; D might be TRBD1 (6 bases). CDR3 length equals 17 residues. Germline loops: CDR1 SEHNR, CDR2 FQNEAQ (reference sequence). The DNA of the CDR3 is TGCGCCAGCAGCCAAGGGGGATGGCAGTCTGGGGCCAACGTCCTGACTTTC. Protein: CASSQGGWQSGANVLTF.

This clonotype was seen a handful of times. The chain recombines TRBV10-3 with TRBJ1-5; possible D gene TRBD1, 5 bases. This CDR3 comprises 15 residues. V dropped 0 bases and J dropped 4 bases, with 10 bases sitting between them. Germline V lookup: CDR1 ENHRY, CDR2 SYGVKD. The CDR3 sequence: CAISESAGWNQPQHF. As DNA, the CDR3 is TGTGCCATCAGTGAGTCTGCAGGGTGGAATCAGCCCCAGCATTTT.

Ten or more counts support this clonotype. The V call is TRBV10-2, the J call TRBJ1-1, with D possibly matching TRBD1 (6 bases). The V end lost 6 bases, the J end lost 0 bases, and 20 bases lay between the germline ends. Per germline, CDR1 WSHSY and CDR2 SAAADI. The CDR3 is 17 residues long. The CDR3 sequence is CASRRTADHRMNTEAFF. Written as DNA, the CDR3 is TGCGCCAGCAGAAGGACAGCTGACCATCGAATGAACACTGAAGCTTTCTTT.

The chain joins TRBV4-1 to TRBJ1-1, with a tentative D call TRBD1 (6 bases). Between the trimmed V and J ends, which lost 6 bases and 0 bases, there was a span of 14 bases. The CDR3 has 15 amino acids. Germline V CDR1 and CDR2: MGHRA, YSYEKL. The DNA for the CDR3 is TGCGCCAGCAGTCATACCGGGACATTGAACACTGAAGCTTTCTTT. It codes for CASSHTGTLNTEAFF.

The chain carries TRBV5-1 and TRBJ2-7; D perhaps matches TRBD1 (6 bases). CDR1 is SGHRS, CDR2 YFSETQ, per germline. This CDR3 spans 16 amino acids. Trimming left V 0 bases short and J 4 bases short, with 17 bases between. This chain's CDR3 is CASSLAQGFDAYEQYF. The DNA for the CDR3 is TGCGCCAGCAGCTTGGCCCAGGGGTTCGATGCTTACGAGCAGTACTTC.

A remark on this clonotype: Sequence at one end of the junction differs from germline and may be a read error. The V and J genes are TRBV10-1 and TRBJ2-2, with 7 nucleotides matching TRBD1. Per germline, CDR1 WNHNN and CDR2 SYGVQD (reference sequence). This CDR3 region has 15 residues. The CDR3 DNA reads TGTGCCAGCAGTGAAAGACAGGGAAACACCGGGGAGCTGTTTTTT. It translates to CASSERQGNTGELFF.

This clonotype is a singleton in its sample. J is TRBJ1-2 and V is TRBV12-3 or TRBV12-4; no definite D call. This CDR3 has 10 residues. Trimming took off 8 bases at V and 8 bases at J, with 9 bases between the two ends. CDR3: CASGTVGYTF. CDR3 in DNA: TGTGCCAGCGGTACGGTCGGCTACACCTTC.

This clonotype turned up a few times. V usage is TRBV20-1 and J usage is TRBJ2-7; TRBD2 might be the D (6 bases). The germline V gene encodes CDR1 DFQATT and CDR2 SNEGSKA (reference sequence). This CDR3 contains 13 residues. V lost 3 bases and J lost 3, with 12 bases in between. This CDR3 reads CSASSGLYYEQYF. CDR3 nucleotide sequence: TGCAGTGCTAGTAGCGGCCTCTACTACGAGCAGTACTTC.

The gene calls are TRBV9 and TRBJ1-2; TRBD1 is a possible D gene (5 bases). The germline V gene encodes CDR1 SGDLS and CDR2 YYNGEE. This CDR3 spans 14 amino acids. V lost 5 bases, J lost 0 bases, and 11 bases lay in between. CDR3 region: CASSPWGANYGYTF. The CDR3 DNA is TGTGCCAGCAGTCCTTGGGGGGCTAACTATGGCTACACCTTC.

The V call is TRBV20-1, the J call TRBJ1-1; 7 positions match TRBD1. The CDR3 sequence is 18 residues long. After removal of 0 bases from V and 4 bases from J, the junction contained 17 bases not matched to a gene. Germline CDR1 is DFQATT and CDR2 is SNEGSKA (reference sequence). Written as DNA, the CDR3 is TGCAGTGCTAGAGACTATCCGCTGGGAACAGGGGATTCCACTGAAGCTTTCTTT. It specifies CSARDYPLGTGDSTEAFF.

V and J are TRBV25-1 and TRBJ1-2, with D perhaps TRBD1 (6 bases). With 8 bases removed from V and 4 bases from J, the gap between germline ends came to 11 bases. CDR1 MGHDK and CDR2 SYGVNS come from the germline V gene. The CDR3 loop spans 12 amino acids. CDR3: CASLGRGYGYTF. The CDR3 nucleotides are TGTGCCAGCTTAGGCAGGGGCTATGGCTACACCTTC.

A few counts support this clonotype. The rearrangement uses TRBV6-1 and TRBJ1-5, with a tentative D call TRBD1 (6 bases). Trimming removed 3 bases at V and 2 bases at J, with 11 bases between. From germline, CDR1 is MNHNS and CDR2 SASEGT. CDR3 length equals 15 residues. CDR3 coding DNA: TGTGCCAGCAGTGATATACAGGGTGGCAATCAGCCCCAGCATTTT. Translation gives CASSDIQGGNQPQHF.

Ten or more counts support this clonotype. The CDR3: CASSPGQANTGELFF. In DNA form, the CDR3 reads TGTGCCAGCAGCCCGGGACAAGCGAACACCGGGGAGCTGTTTTTT. The rearrangement joins TRBV7-9 to TRBJ2-2, with D perhaps matching TRBD1 (6 bases). The V gene's germline CDR1 is SEHNR and CDR2 FQNEAQ (reference sequence). CDR3 length: 15 amino acids. V dropped 5 bases and J dropped 0 bases, with 10 bases sitting between them.

The CDR3 reads CATGIGGQSNQPQHF. CDR3 nucleotides: TGTGCCACCGGGATCGGGGGTCAGAGCAATCAGCCCCAGCATTTT. The chain carries TRBV10-3 and TRBJ1-5; D is possibly TRBD1 (5 bases). This CDR3 has 15 residues. Per germline, CDR1 ENHRY and CDR2 SYGVKD. V was pared by 10 bases and J by 1 base, with 17 bases between.

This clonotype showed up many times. The CDR3, as DNA: TGTGCCAGTAGTCCGGGGGTTGTCTACGAGCAGTACTTC. It encodes CASSPGVVYEQYF. This rearrangement joins TRBV19 to TRBJ2-7; weak D call: TRBD2 (6 bases). V was trimmed by 5 bases and J by 3 bases, leaving 11 bases between them. The CDR3 is 13 amino acids. Germline loops: CDR1 LNHDA, CDR2 SQIVND (reference sequence).

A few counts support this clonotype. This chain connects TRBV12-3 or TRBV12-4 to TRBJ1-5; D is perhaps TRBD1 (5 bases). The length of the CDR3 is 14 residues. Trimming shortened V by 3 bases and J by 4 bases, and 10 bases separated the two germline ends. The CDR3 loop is CASSFIRENQPQHF. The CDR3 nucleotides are TGTGCCAGCAGTTTTATCAGGGAAAATCAGCCCCAGCATTTT.

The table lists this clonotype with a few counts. This CDR3 reads CASSLTGLVETQYF. As DNA, the CDR3 is TGTGCCAGCAGCTTGACGGGGTTAGTGGAGACCCAGTACTTC. The rearrangement joins TRBV11-2 to TRBJ2-5, with D tentatively TRBD2 (5 bases). V was clipped by 3 bases and J by 5 bases, with 13 bases between them. Looked up from germline, CDR1 is SGHAT and CDR2 is FQNNGV. The CDR3 contains 14 residues. The variable domain in full, completed from reference TRBV11-2 and TRBJ2-5, reads EAGVAQSPRYKIIEKRQSVAFWCNPISGHATLYWYQQILGQGPKLLIQFQNNGVVDDSQLPKDRFSAERLKGVDSTLKIQPAKLEDSAVYLCASSLTGLVETQYFGPGTRLLVL.

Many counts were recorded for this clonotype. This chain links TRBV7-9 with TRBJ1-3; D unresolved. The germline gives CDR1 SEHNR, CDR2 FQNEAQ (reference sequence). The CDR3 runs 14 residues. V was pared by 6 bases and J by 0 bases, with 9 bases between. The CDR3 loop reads CASRHLGSGNTIYF. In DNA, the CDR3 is TGTGCCAGCAGGCACCTCGGCTCTGGAAACACCATATATTTT.

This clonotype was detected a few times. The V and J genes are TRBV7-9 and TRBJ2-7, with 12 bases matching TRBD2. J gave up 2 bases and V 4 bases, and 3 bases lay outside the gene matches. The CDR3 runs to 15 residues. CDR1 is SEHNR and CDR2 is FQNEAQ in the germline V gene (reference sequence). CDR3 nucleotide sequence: TGTGCCAGCAGCTCGACTAGCGGGAGTCCCTACGAGCAGTACTTC. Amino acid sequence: CASSSTSGSPYEQYF. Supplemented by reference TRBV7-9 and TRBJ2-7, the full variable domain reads DTGVSQNPRHKITKRGQNVTFRCDPISEHNRLYWYRQTLGQGPEFLTYFQNEAQLEKSRLLSDRFSAERPKGSFSTLEIQRTEQGDSAMYLCASSSTSGSPYEQYFGPGTRLTVT.

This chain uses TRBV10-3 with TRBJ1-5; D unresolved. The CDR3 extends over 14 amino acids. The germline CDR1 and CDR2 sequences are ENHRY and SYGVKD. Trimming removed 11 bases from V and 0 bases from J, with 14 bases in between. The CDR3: CAAQDVNSNQPQHF. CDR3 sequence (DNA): TGTGCCGCCCAAGACGTTAATAGCAATCAGCCCCAGCATTTT.

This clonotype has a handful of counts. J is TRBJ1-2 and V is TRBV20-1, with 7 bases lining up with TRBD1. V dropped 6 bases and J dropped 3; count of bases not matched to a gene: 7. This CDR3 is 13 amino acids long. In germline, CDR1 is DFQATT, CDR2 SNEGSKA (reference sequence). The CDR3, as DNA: TGCAGTGCAGATCCAGGGGGTTACTATGGCTACACCTTC. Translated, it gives CSADPGGYYGYTF.

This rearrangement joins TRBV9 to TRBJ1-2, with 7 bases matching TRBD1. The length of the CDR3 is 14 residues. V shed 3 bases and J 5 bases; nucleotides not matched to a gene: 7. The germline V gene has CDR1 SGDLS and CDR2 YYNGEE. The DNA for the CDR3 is TGTGCCAGCAGCGGGAGGACAGGAGGTTATGGCTACACCTTC. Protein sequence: CASSGRTGGYGYTF.

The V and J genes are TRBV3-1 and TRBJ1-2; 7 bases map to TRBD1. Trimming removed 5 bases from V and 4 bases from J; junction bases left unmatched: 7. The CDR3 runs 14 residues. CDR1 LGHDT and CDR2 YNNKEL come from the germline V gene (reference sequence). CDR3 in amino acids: CASSSRQGSYGYTF. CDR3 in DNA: TGTGCCAGCAGCTCAAGACAGGGTAGCTATGGCTACACCTTC.

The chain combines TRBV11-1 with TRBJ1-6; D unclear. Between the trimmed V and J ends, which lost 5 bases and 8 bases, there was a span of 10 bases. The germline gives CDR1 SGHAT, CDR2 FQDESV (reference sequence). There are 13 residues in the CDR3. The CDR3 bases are TGTGCCAGCAGCATTACCGGTCATTCACCCCTCCACTTT. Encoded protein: CASSITGHSPLHF. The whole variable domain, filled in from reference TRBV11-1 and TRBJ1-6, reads EAEVAQSPRYKITEKSQAVAFWCDPISGHATLYWYRQILGQGPELLVQFQDESVVDDSQLPKDRFSAERLKGVDSTLKIQPAELGDSAMYLCASSITGHSPLHFGNGTRLTVT.

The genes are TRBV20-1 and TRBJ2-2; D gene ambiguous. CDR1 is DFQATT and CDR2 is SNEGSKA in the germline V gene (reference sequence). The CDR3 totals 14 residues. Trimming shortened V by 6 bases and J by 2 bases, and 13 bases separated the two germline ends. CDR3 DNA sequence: TGCAGTGCCACCTCGACTCGAAACACCGGGGAGCTGTTTTTT. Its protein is CSATSTRNTGELFF.

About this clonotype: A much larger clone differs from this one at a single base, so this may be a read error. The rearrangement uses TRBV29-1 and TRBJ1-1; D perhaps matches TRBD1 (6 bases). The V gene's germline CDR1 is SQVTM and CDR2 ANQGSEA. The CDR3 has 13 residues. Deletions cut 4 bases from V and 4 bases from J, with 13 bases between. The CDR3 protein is CSVVRGMSTEAFF. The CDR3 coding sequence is TGCAGCGTTGTCAGGGGAATGAGCACTGAAGCTTTCTTT.